This passage covers 7 T cell receptor beta chains from one sample sequenced in a study of HIV-infected patients and healthy controls. Antiretroviral therapy had run roughly three months, about 14 weeks, before follow-up blood collection. The repertoire came from unfractionated whole blood and reflected all unsorted peripheral T cells. Alpha and beta constant-region primers primed reverse transcription of approximately 460 ng RNA. Separate chain-specific third strand synthesis with multiplexing indices produced the alpha and beta libraries. TCRdb ran MiXCR on the 5' RACE reads and lists one entry per CDR3 protein. The sample yields about 5,700 distinct CDR3 sequences, around 8.8% seen once. The sample in question was blood, obtained during antiretroviral therapy. The receptors derive from an adult with HIV infection.

Many counts were recorded for this clonotype. The rearrangement uses TRBV12-3 or TRBV12-4 and TRBJ1-5, with unresolved D. The CDR3 consists of 13 residues. The V end was cut by 1 base, the J end by 7 bases, with 8 bases between. CDR3 in DNA: TGTGCCAGCAGTTTAGAGACGACGCAGCCCCAGCATTTT. Translated, it gives CASSLETTQPQHF.

This clonotype was seen a few times. One end of the junction fails to match germline, which may point to a read error. This rearrangement joins TRBV6-6 to TRBJ2-5; weak D call: TRBD2 (5 bases). The CDR3 spans 16 residues. Germline loops: CDR1 MNHNY, CDR2 SVGAGI (reference sequence). The CDR3 DNA is TGTGCCAGCAGTTACTCAATAGCGCCGCTCCAAGAAACCCAGTACTTC. It translates to CASSYSIAPLQETQYF.

In this sample, this clonotype turned up many times. This sequence joins TRBV6-5 and TRBJ1-2; D gene unclear. Trimming removed 8 bases from V and 1 base from J, with 5 bases in between. Germline V CDR1 and CDR2: MNHEY, SVGAGI. CDR3 length equals 11 residues. The CDR3 DNA reads as TGTGCCAGCCGGAGTAACTATGGCTACACCTTC. Residues: CASRSNYGYTF.

In this sample, this clonotype is medium-sized. The chain recombines TRBV29-1 with TRBJ2-7, with D perhaps given as TRBD1 or TRBD2 (5 bases each). From germline, CDR1 is SQVTM and CDR2 ANQGSEA. V lost 4 bases, J lost 5 bases, and 15 bases lay in between. This CDR3 spans 13 amino acids. DNA of the CDR3: TGCAGCGTTGTGGGGCAGGGAGCCGACGAGCAGTACTTC. Residues: CSVVGQGADEQYF.

This clonotype is labeled as medium-sized (0.01 to 0.1%). This sequence joins TRBV6-5 and TRBJ2-1, with D perhaps matching TRBD2 (6 bases). The germline V gene has CDR1 MNHEY and CDR2 SVGAGI. The CDR3 spans 15 residues. Trimming took off 5 bases at V and 10 bases at J, with 21 bases between the two ends. The DNA of the CDR3 is TGTGCCAGCAGTATGCTGGGGAGGTACGGCAGCGAGCAGTTCTTC. Translated: CASSMLGRYGSEQFF.

By its share, this clonotype is medium-sized. The chain couples TRBV24-1 to TRBJ1-1, with a possible D match to TRBD1 (5 bases). Between the trimmed V and J ends, which lost 4 bases and 0 bases, there was a span of 5 bases. Germline-derived CDR1 and CDR2 are KGHDR and SFDVKD. The CDR3 loop spans 13 amino acids. CDR3 coding DNA: TGTGCCACCAGTGAGACAGTGAACACTGAAGCTTTCTTT. Translated: CATSETVNTEAFF.

Relative to its sample, this clonotype is medium-sized. This chain links TRBV7-9 with TRBJ2-2; D is unclear. The CDR3 has 14 residues. Germline lookup yields CDR1 SEHNR and CDR2 FQNEAQ (reference sequence). V lost 2 bases and J lost 3, with 7 bases in between. CDR3 DNA sequence: TGTGCCAGCAGCTTAAAGGTCGACACCGGGGAGCTGTTTTTT. It yields the protein CASSLKVDTGELFF.